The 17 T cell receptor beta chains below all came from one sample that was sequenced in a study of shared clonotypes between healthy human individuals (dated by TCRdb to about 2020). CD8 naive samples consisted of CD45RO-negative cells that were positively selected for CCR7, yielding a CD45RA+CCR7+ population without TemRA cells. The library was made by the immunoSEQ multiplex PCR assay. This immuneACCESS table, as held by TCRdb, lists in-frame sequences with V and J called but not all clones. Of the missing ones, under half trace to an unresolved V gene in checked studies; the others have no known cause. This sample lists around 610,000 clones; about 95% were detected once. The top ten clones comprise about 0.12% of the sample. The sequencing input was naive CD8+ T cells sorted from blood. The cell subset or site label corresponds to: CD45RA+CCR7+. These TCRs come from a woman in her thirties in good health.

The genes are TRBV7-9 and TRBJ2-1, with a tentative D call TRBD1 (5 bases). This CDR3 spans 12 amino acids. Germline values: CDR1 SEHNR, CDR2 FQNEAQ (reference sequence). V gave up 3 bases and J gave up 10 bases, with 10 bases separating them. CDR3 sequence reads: CASSLGRTEQFF. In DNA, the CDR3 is TGTGCCAGCAGCTTGGGGCGAACGGAGCAGTTCTTC.

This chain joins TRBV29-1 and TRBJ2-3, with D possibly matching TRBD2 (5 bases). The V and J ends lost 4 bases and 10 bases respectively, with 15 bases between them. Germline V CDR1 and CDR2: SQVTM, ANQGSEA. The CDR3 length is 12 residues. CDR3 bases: TGCAGCGTTGTCAAGGACCCGGGGTCGCAGTATTTT. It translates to CSVVKDPGSQYF.

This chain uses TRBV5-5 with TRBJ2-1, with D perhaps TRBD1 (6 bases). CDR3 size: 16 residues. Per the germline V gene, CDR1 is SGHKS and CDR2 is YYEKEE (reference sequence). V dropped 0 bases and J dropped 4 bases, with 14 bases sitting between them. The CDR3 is CASSLALRGQYNEQFF. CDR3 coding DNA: TGTGCCAGCAGCTTGGCCCTCAGGGGCCAGTACAATGAGCAGTTCTTC.

CDR3 nucleotides: TGTGCCACCAGCAGAGGAAACCGGGACGTAAAAGATACGCAGTATTTT. This encodes CATSRGNRDVKDTQYF. The chain combines TRBV15 with TRBJ2-3; D assignment may be TRBD1 or TRBD2 (5 bases each). V lost 1 base to trimming and J lost 5 bases, with 16 bases between them. Germline CDR1 reads LNHNV; CDR2 reads YYDKDF (reference sequence). This CDR3 is built from 16 residues.

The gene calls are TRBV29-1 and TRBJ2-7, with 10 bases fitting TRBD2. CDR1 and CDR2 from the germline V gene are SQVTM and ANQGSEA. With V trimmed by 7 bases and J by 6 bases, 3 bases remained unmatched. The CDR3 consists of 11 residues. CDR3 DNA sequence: TGCAGCGCCAGCGGGGGGGCCGAGCAGTACTTC. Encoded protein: CSASGGAEQYF.

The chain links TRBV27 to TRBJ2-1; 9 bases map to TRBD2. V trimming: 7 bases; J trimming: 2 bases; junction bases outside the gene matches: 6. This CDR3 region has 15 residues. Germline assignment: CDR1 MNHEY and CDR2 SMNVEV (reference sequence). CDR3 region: CASNDLAGPYNEQFF. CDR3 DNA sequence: TGTGCCAGCAACGATCTAGCGGGACCCTACAATGAGCAGTTCTTC.

The CDR3 nucleotides read TGTGCCTGGAATGCGGGAGGAGAGCAGTTCTTC. Its translation is CAWNAGGEQFF. V gene TRBV30 combines with J gene TRBJ2-1, with 8 bases aligning to TRBD2. The CDR3 contains 11 residues. CDR1 and CDR2 from the germline V gene are GTSNPN and SVGIG (reference sequence). J was trimmed by 10 bases and V by 4 bases; bases with no gene match: 3.

The CDR3, as DNA: TGTGCCAGCAGCTTTCCGGGACAGGGGATTGTAGAGCAGTTCTTC. Its translation is CASSFPGQGIVEQFF. The J gene is TRBJ2-1, the V gene TRBV5-6; 10 bases fit TRBD1. Germline assignment: CDR1 SGHDT and CDR2 YYEEEE. V was pared by 2 bases and J by 10 bases, with 9 bases of the junction left unmatched. The CDR3 runs 15 residues.

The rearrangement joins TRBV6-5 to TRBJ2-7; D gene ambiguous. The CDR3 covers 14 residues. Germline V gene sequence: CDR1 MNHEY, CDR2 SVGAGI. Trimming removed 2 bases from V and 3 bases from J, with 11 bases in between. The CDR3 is CASSYAFESYEQYF. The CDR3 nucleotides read TGTGCCAGCAGTTACGCCTTTGAGAGCTACGAGCAGTACTTC.

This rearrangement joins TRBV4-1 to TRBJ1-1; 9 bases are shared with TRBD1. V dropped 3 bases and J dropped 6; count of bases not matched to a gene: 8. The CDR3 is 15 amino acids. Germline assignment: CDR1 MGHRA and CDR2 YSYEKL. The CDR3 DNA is TGCGCCAGCAGCCACCCCGGGACAGGGTACGCTGAAGCTTTCTTT. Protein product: CASSHPGTGYAEAFF.

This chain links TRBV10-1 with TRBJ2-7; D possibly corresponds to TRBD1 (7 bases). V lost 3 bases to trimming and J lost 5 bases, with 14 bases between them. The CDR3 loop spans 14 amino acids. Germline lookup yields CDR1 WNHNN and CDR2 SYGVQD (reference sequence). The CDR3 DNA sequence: TGCGCCAGCAGTGAACGCAGGGGGAGGAACGAGCAGTACTTC. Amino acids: CASSERRGRNEQYF.

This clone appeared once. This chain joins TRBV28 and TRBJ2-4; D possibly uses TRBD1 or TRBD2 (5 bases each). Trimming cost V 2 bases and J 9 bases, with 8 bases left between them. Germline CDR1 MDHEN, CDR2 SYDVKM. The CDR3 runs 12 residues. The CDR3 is CASSLIGTIQYF. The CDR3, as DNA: TGTGCCAGCAGTTTAATAGGGACCATTCAGTACTTC.

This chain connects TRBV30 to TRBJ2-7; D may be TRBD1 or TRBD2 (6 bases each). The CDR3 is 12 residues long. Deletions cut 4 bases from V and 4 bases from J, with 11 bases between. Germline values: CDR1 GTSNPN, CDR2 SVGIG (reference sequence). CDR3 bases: TGTGCCTGGAAAGGGGGGAGATACGAGCAGTACTTC. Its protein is CAWKGGRYEQYF.

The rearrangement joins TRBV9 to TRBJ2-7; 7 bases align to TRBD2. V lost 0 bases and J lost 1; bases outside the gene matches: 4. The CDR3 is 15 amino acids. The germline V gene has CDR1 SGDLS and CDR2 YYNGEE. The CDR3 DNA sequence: TGTGCCAGCAGCGTAGAGGCGGGGGTTTCCTACGAGCAGTACTTC. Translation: CASSVEAGVSYEQYF.

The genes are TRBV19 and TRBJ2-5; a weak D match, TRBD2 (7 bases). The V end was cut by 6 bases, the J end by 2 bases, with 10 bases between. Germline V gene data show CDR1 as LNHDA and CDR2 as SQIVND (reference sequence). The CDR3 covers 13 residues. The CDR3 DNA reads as TGTGCCAGTAGGGGAGGGGGTCAAGAGACCCAGTACTTC. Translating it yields CASRGGGQETQYF.

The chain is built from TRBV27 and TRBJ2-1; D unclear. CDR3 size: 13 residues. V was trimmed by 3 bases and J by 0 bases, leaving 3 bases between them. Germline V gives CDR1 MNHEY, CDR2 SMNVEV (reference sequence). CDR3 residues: CASSFASYNEQFF. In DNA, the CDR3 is TGTGCCAGCAGTTTTGCCTCCTACAATGAGCAGTTCTTC.

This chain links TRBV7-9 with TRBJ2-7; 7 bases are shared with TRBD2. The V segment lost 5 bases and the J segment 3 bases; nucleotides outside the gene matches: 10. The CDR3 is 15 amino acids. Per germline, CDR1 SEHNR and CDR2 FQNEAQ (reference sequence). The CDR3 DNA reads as TGTGCCAGCAGCCCGGGGGGACTTGTTCTCTACGAGCAGTACTTC. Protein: CASSPGGLVLYEQYF.